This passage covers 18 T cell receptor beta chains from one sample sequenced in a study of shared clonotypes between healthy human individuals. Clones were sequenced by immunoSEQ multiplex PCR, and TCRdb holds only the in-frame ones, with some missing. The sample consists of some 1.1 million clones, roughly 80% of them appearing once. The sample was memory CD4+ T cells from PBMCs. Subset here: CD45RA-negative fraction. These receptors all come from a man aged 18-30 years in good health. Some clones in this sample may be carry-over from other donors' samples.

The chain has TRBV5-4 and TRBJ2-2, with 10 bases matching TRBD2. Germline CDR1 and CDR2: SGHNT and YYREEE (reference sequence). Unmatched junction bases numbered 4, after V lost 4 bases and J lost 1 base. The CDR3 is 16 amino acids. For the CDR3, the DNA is TGTGCCAGCAGCGGGAAGCGGGAGGGGAACACCGGGGAGCTGTTTTTT. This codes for CASSGKREGNTGELFF.

In DNA, the CDR3 is TGCGCCAGCAGCGCTGGGGGGGGCAATCAGCCCCAGCATTTT. This translates into CASSAGGGNQPQHF. This chain uses TRBV4-1 with TRBJ1-5, with a possible D match to TRBD1 (5 bases). Trimming stripped 5 bases from V and 2 bases from J, with 10 bases between. Germline CDR1 reads MGHRA; CDR2 reads YSYEKL. The CDR3 runs to 14 residues.

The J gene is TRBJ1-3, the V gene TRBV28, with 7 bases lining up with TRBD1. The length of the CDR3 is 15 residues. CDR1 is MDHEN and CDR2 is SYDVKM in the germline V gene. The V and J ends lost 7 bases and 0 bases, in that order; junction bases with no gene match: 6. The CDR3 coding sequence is TGTGCCAGCATCACGACAGGGTACTCTGGAAACACCATATATTTT. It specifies CASITTGYSGNTIYF. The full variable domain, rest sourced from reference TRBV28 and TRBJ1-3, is DVKVTQSSRYLVKRTGEKVFLECVQDMDHENMFWYRQDPGLGLRLIYFSYDVKMKEKGDIPEGYSVSREKKERFSLILESASTNQTSMYLCASITTGYSGNTIYFGEGSWLTVV.

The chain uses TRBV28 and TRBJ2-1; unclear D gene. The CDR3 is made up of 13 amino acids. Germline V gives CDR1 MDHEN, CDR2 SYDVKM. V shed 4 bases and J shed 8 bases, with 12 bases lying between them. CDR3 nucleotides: TGTGCCAGCAGTTCCACACAGTGGTATGAGCAGTTCTTC. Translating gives CASSSTQWYEQFF.

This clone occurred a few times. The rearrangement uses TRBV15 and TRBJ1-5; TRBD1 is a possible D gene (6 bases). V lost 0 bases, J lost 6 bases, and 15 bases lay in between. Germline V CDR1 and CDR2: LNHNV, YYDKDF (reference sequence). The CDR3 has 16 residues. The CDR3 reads CATSRDRGPGVQPQHF. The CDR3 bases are TGTGCCACCAGCAGAGATCGGGGGCCAGGGGTTCAGCCCCAGCATTTT.

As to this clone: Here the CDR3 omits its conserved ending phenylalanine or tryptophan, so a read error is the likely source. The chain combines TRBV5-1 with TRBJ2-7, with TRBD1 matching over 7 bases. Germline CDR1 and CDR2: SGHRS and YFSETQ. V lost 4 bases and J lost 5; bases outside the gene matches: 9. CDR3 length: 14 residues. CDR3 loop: CASSRDSPRNEQYL. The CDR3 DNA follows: TGCGCCAGCAGCCGGGACAGCCCCCGAAACGAGCAGTACCTC.

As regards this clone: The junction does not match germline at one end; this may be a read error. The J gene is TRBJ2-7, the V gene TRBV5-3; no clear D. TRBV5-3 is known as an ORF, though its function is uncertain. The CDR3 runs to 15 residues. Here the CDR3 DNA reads TGTGCCAGCAGCTTGTTTGTGGGCAGAACCTACGAGCAGTACTTC. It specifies CASSLFVGRTYEQYF.

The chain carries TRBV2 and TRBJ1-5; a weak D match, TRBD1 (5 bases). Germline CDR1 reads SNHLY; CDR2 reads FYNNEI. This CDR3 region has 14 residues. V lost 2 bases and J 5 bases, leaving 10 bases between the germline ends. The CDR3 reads CASSEWGSDQPQHF. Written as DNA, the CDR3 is TGTGCCAGCAGTGAATGGGGGTCCGATCAGCCCCAGCATTTT.

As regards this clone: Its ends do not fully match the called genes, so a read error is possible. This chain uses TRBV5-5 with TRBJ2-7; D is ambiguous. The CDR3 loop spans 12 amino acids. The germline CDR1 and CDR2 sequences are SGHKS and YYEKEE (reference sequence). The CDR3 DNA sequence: TGTGCCAGCAGCTTCGGCTCGGCGGCTTACCAATTC. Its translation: CASSFGSAAYQF. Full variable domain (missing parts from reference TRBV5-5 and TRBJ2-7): DAGVTQSPTHLIKTRGQQVTLRCSPISGHKSVSWYQQVLGQGPQFIFQYYEKEERGRGNFPDRFSARQFPNYSSELNVNALLLGDSALYLCASSFGSAAYQFGPGTRLTVT.

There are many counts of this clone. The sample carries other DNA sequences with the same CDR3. This CDR3 reads CASSLGQNNEQFF. The DNA of the CDR3 is TGTGCCAGCAGCCTCGGACAGAACAATGAGCAGTTCTTC. The chain links TRBV7-3 to TRBJ2-1; D might be TRBD1 (6 bases). Trimming cost V 5 bases and J 5 bases, with 10 bases left between them. The CDR3 contains 13 residues. CDR1 is SGHTA, CDR2 FQGTGA, per germline.

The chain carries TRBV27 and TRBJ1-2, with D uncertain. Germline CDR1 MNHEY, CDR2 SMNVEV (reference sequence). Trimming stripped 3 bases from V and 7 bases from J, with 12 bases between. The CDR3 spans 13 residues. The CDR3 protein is CASSFQPTGGYTF. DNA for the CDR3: TGTGCCAGCAGTTTTCAGCCCACGGGTGGCTACACCTTC.

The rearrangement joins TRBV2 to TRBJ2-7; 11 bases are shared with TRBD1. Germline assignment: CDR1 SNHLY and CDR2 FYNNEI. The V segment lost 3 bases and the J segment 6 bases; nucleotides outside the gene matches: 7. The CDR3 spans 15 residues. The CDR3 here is CASSEWDRGSVEQYF. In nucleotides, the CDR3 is TGTGCCAGCAGTGAGTGGGACAGGGGGTCTGTCGAGCAGTACTTC.

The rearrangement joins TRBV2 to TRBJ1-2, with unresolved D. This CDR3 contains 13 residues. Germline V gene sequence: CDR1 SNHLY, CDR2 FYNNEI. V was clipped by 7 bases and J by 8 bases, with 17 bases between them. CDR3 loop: CASTLGEFGGYTF. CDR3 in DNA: TGTGCCAGCACCCTTGGGGAGTTCGGCGGCTACACCTTC. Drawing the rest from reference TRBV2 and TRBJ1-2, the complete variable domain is EPEVTQTPSHQVTQMGQEVILRCVPISNHLYFYWYRQILGQKVEFLVSFYNNEISEKSEIFDDQFSVERPDGSNFTLKIRSTKLEDSAMYFCASTLGEFGGYTFGSGTRLTVV.

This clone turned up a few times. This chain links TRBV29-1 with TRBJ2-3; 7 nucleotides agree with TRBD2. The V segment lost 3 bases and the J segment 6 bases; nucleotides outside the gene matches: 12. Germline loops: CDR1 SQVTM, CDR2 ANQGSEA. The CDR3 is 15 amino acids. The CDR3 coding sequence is TGCAGCGTTGATTTAGGACTAGAGGGACCTGATACGCAGTATTTT. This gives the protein CSVDLGLEGPDTQYF.

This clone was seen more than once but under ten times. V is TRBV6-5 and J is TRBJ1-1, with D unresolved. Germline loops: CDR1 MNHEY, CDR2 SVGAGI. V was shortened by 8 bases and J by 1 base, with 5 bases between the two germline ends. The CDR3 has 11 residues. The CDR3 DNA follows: TGTGCCAGCTTAGGGAACACTGAAGCTTTCTTT. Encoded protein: CASLGNTEAFF.

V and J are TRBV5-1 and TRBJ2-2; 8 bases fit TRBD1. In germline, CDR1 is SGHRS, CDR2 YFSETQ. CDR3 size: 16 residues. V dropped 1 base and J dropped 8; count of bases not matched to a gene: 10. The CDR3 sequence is CASSLRNQGATGELFF. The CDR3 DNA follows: TGCGCCAGCAGCTTGCGCAATCAGGGGGCTACAGGGGAGCTGTTTTTT. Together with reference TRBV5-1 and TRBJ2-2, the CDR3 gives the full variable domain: KAGVTQTPRYLIKTRGQQVTLSCSPISGHRSVSWYQQTPGQGLQFLFEYFSETQRNKGNFPGRFSGRQFSNSRSEMNVSTLELGDSALYLCASSLRNQGATGELFFGEGSRLTVL.

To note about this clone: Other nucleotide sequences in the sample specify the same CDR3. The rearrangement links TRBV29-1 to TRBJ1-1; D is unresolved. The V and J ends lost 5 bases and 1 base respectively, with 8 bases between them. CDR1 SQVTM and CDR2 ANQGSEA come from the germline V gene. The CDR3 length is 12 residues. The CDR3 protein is CSVSAGNTEAFF. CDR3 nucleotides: TGCAGCGTTTCTGCTGGGAACACTGAAGCTTTCTTT.

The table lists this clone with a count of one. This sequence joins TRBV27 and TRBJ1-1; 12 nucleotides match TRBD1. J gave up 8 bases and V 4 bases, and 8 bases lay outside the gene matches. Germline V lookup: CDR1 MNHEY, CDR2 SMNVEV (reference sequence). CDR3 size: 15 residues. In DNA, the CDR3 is TGTGCCAGCAGTTCAACCGGGACAGGGGGCCGAGAAGCTTTCTTT. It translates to CASSSTGTGGREAFF.